The text below deals with one TCR beta chain. The sample is drawn from a study of OX40 agonist ivuxolimab in advanced cancers. This CDR3 is built from 12 residues. V lost 4 bases and J lost 8, with 12 bases in between. CDR1 and CDR2 from the germline V gene are GTSNPN and SVGIG (reference sequence). The table came from immunoSEQ multiplex PCR; TCRdb's copy has only in-frame clones and leaves some out. The sample records tens of thousands of clones, less than 85% being singletons. The sequence was obtained from an adult with an advanced solid tumor such as melanoma, head and neck, liver or kidney cancer. The chain is built from TRBV30 and TRBJ2-1; no definite D call. This material consisted of CD4+ or CD8+ T cells sorted from blood, taken in a trial of the OX40 agonist ivuxolimab. Here the CDR3 reads CAWTRTVDEQFF. CDR3 DNA sequence: TGTGCCTGGACCCGCACGGTGGATGAGCAGTTCTTC.